This T cell receptor beta chain was identified in a study of tumor-infiltrating lymphocytes in primary liver carcinoma. Synthesis of TCR beta cDNA was carried out from 450 to 650 ng total RNA with a constant-region primer. Modified slightly, ARM-PCR produced TCR beta libraries over three nested multiplex PCR rounds. A C-beta reverse primer was combined with TRBV1-TRBV30 forward primers in the first two PCR rounds, and each round had roughly 9 cycles. A single record per CDR3 protein comes from TCRdb applying MiXCR to the multiplex PCR reads. The data hold around 190,000 distinct CDR3 sequences, with about 85% observed a single time. Both RNA and DNA were isolated together from approximately 22-30 mg of bulk tissue that had not been sorted. The CDR3 has 14 residues. Germline loops: CDR1 SGHNT, CDR2 YENEEA.

Sequencing was done on a sample of tumor tissue from primary liver carcinoma. This chain joins TRBV11-3 and TRBJ2-1, with D unresolved. This sequence was found in a man aged 35 to 55 with primary liver carcinoma and hepatitis B virus infection. The CDR3 bases are TGTGCTAACAGCTTAGGCGTCTCGAATAATGAGCAGTTCTTC. Residues: CANSLGVSNNEQFF.